Below are 5 T cell receptor beta chains sequenced from a single sample in a study of blood T cell repertoires in COVID-19 (dated by TCRdb to 2018 to 2021). Receptors were amplified or captured by the immunoSEQ multiplex PCR assay. The table was pulled from immuneACCESS by TCRdb, which kept in-frame rearrangements only. Such tables lose some clones; where checked, under half of the loss comes from unresolved V genes, and the rest has no known cause. The sample table records more than 150,000 clones; around 90% of these occur just once. Roughly 2.5% of the sample is held by the ten biggest clonotypes. Material: peripheral blood. Source of these receptors: a man aged 40-55 years with active or convalescent COVID-19.

In nucleotides, the CDR3 is TGTGCCTGGAACGGTTATGGCTACACCTTC. Translating it yields CAWNGYGYTF. The chain employs TRBV30 and TRBJ1-2; D unclear. Germline lookup yields CDR1 GTSNPN and CDR2 SVGIG (reference sequence). This CDR3 has 10 amino acids. Trimming removed 4 bases at V and 5 bases at J, with 5 bases between.

This chain joins TRBV2 and TRBJ1-5; D is unclear. Germline assignment: CDR1 SNHLY and CDR2 FYNNEI. This CDR3 spans 11 amino acids. Deletions cut 10 bases from V and 7 bases from J, with 11 bases between. The DNA of the CDR3 is TGTGCCACCGGAGGGCGCCAGCCCCAGCATTTT. This encodes CATGGRQPQHF.

The chain has TRBV3-1 (or the pseudogene TRBV3-2) and TRBJ1-6; TRBD1 might be the D (5 bases). V was pared by 8 bases and J by 14 bases, with 13 bases between. CDR3 length equals 11 residues. CDR1 and CDR2 (germline): LGHDT, YNNKEL (reference sequence). The CDR3 DNA sequence: TGTGCCAGCCAGGGACTAATGGCCCTCCACTTT. Its translation: CASQGLMALHF.

The V call is TRBV6-2 or TRBV6-3, the J call TRBJ1-5; TRBD1 might be the D (6 bases). CDR3 size: 14 residues. Germline V gives CDR1 MNHEY, CDR2 SVGEGT. Trimming stripped 3 bases from V and 5 bases from J, with 11 bases between. CDR3 sequence: CASSYAQGYQPQHF. DNA for the CDR3: TGTGCCAGCAGTTATGCACAGGGCTATCAGCCCCAGCATTTT.

In regard to this clone: Other DNA sequences from this sample encode an identical CDR3 as well. The chain links TRBV3-1 (or the pseudogene TRBV3-2) to TRBJ2-2; D remains unclear. CDR1 is LGHDT, CDR2 YNNKEL, per germline (reference sequence). V was shortened by 0 bases and J by 9 bases, with 5 bases between the two germline ends. The CDR3 is 12 amino acids. The CDR3 region has the DNA TGTGCCAGCAGCCAAGAGAGCAGGGAGCTGTTTTTT. Amino acid sequence: CASSQESRELFF.